The 23 T cell receptor beta chains below all came from one sample that was sequenced in a study of blood T cell repertoires in COVID-19. Some clones are missing from TCRdb's copy, which holds only in-frame ones; the method was immunoSEQ multiplex PCR. This table holds 180,000 or so clones, almost 90% found once. The sample was peripheral blood. Receptors were obtained from a man between 18 and 35 years old with active or convalescent COVID-19.

This clone was recorded once. Germline and junction disagree at one end, which may indicate a read error. This chain joins TRBV15 and TRBJ1-2, with D possibly matching TRBD1 (5 bases). The germline gives CDR1 LNHNV, CDR2 YYDKDF (reference sequence). CDR3 length equals 15 residues. The CDR3 DNA reads as TGTGCCACCAGCAGAGATCCAGGGTTCAACTACGGCTACACCTTC. Its translation is CATSRDPGFNYGYTF.

DNA of the CDR3: TGTGCCAGCAGGAAAGGGACTAGCGGGCTCCAAGAGACCCAGTACTTC. Translation: CASRKGTSGLQETQYF. This chain joins TRBV2 and TRBJ2-5; 12 bases match TRBD2. Germline V gene lookup returns CDR1 SNHLY and CDR2 FYNNEI. This CDR3 spans 16 amino acids. The V gene end was trimmed by 6 bases and the J gene end by 1 base; junction bases not matched to a gene: 6.

The table lists this clone with a few counts. The chain carries TRBV6-5 and TRBJ1-6; no clear D gene. The germline V gene has CDR1 MNHEY and CDR2 SVGAGI. CDR3 length equals 12 residues. Trimming took off 6 bases at V and 10 bases at J, with 10 bases between the two ends. CDR3: CASREYRSPLHF. CDR3 bases: TGTGCCAGCAGGGAGTATAGATCACCCCTCCACTTT.

The chain employs TRBV6-6 and TRBJ1-6; weak D call: TRBD1 (5 bases). Trimming cost V 2 bases and J 13 bases, with 9 bases left between them. CDR1 and CDR2 (germline): MNHNY, SVGAGI (reference sequence). The CDR3 sequence is 12 residues long. In nucleotides, the CDR3 is TGTGCCAGCAGTTACACCCAGGGTCCCCTCCACTTT. Amino acids: CASSYTQGPLHF.

The rearrangement uses TRBV28 and TRBJ1-2, with 10 bases that match TRBD1. The J segment lost 6 bases and the V segment lost 6 bases, leaving 4 bases of the junction unmatched. Germline V lookup: CDR1 MDHEN, CDR2 SYDVKM. The length of the CDR3 is 13 residues. This CDR3 is CASRTGGPDGYTF. DNA for the CDR3: TGTGCCAGCAGGACAGGGGGCCCGGATGGCTACACCTTC.

This clone appeared a single time. The limits of the CDR3 on the DNA are not certain, so only TCRdb's listed CDR3 is given. V gene TRBV7-2 combines with J gene TRBJ1-2. The CDR3 has 11 amino acids, counting both end residues. The germline gives CDR1 SGHTA, CDR2 FQGNSA. CDR3 sequence: CASSLVGAGAF.

V is TRBV7-2 and J is TRBJ2-5; the D gene is possibly TRBD2 (6 bases). The CDR3 totals 15 residues. Germline V gene data show CDR1 as SGHTA and CDR2 as FQGNSA. Trimming pared 7 bases from V and 4 bases from J, leaving 19 bases between. The CDR3 sequence is CASTYSGLGRETQYF. CDR3 nucleotide sequence: TGTGCCAGCACCTATAGCGGCCTAGGGAGAGAGACCCAGTACTTC.

This clone was detected a few times. The chain links TRBV7-3 to TRBJ1-4; 7 bases align to TRBD1. Germline assignment: CDR1 SGHTA and CDR2 FQGTGA. This CDR3 spans 15 amino acids. The V segment lost 5 bases and the J segment 3 bases; nucleotides outside the gene matches: 6. The CDR3 DNA follows: TGTGCCAGCAGCCAAAGTGGGACAGCTAATGAAAAACTGTTTTTT. This translates into CASSQSGTANEKLFF.

This chain uses TRBV11-2 with TRBJ2-1; 7 bases are shared with TRBD2. This CDR3 has 17 residues. The junction had 9 bases not matched to a gene; V was cut back by 1 base and J by 3 bases. Germline V gene data show CDR1 as SGHAT and CDR2 as FQNNGV. In DNA form, the CDR3 reads TGTGCCAGCAGCTTAGGGGGCGGGAGCGGGAACTACAATGAGCAGTTCTTC. This sequence encodes CASSLGGGSGNYNEQFF. Based on the CDR3 plus reference TRBV11-2 and TRBJ2-1, the full variable domain is EAGVAQSPRYKIIEKRQSVAFWCNPISGHATLYWYQQILGQGPKLLIQFQNNGVVDDSQLPKDRFSAERLKGVDSTLKIQPAKLEDSAVYLCASSLGGGSGNYNEQFFGPGTRLTVL.

The chain has TRBV19 and TRBJ1-2, with D maybe TRBD1 (5 bases). CDR3 length: 13 residues. Trimming took 3 bases from V and 7 from J, leaving 12 bases between them. The germline V gene encodes CDR1 LNHDA and CDR2 SQIVND (reference sequence). The CDR3 region is CASSISRVSGYTF. CDR3 coding DNA: TGTGCCAGTAGTATCAGCAGGGTTAGTGGCTACACCTTC.

V gene TRBV5-6 combines with J gene TRBJ2-7; 11 nucleotides agree with TRBD2. V gave up 4 bases and J gave up 4 bases; unmatched junction bases: 13. Germline V gene sequence: CDR1 SGHDT, CDR2 YYEEEE. CDR3 size: 17 residues. The CDR3 reads CASSQSRGLAGGYEQYF. CDR3 bases: TGTGCCAGCAGCCAATCCCGAGGGCTAGCGGGAGGTTACGAGCAGTACTTC.

The V and J genes are TRBV4-3 and TRBJ1-6, with D maybe TRBD1 (6 bases). Per the germline V gene, CDR1 is LGHNA and CDR2 is YSLEER. Trimming took 4 bases from V and 5 from J, leaving 15 bases between them. This CDR3 has 16 amino acids. The CDR3 loop reads CASSLLGPGDNSPLHF. In DNA form, the CDR3 reads TGCGCCAGCAGCCTTTTGGGGCCAGGGGATAATTCACCCCTCCACTTT.

J is TRBJ2-1 and V is TRBV5-1, with 13 bases identical to TRBD2. The CDR3 totals 16 residues. V was pared by 0 bases and J by 7 bases, with 4 bases of the junction left unmatched. Germline CDR1 SGHRS, CDR2 YFSETQ. The CDR3, as DNA: TGCGCCAGCAGCTTGGTGGGACTAGCGGGGCGAAATGAGCAGTTCTTC. Its translation: CASSLVGLAGRNEQFF. The full variable domain, its missing parts supplied by reference TRBV5-1 and TRBJ2-1, is KAGVTQTPRYLIKTRGQQVTLSCSPISGHRSVSWYQQTPGQGLQFLFEYFSETQRNKGNFPGRFSGRQFSNSRSEMNVSTLELGDSALYLCASSLVGLAGRNEQFFGPGTRLTVL.

The V gene is TRBV6-5, the J gene TRBJ1-2; a possible D gene is TRBD1 (5 bases). V lost 5 bases and J 8 bases, leaving 15 bases between the germline ends. The CDR3 is made up of 13 amino acids. CDR1 is MNHEY and CDR2 is SVGAGI in the germline V gene. The CDR3 sequence is CASSLLGRGGYTF. CDR3 in DNA: TGTGCCAGCAGTCTCCTCGGTAGGGGCGGCTACACCTTC.

J is TRBJ1-1 and V is TRBV24-1; possibly TRBD1 for D (6 bases). Germline V gives CDR1 KGHDR, CDR2 SFDVKD. V was shortened by 8 bases and J by 3 bases, with 18 bases between the two germline ends. CDR3 size: 15 residues. The CDR3 spells CATKQIKGVDTEAFF. The DNA for the CDR3 is TGTGCCACCAAACAAATTAAGGGGGTCGACACTGAAGCTTTCTTT.

The chain carries TRBV18 and TRBJ1-4, with 9 bases aligning to TRBD1. This CDR3 spans 15 amino acids. The germline V gene has CDR1 KGHSH and CDR2 LQKENI. Losses at the gene ends were 1 base for V and 7 bases for J; bases not matched to a gene: 4. For the CDR3, the DNA is TGTGCCAGCTCACCACGGACAGGGGAAGGTGAAAAACTGTTTTTT. Translating it yields CASSPRTGEGEKLFF.

This clone was recorded only once. The V and J genes are TRBV7-9 and TRBJ1-4, with TRBD1 matching 11 bases. This CDR3 contains 16 residues. Germline loops: CDR1 SEHNR, CDR2 FQNEAQ (reference sequence). J was trimmed by 5 bases and V by 5 bases; bases with no gene match: 7. CDR3 in DNA: TGTGCCAGCAGCCAAACAGGGACAGGGGGGAATGAAAAACTGTTTTTT. It codes for CASSQTGTGGNEKLFF.

The chain couples TRBV29-1 to TRBJ2-3; TRBD2 matches 12 bases. V shed 4 bases and J 3 bases; nucleotides not matched to a gene: 17. Germline CDR1 and CDR2: SQVTM and ANQGSEA. This CDR3 region has 19 residues. CDR3 loop: CSVGGVLAGGPARTDTQYF. CDR3 DNA: TGCAGCGTTGGGGGGGTACTAGCGGGAGGCCCAGCCCGTACAGATACGCAGTATTTT.

For this clone: In the same sample, other DNA sequences code for this CDR3. The genes are TRBV6-5 and TRBJ1-1, with no clear D. This CDR3 is 12 amino acids long. Germline V gene data show CDR1 as MNHEY and CDR2 as SVGAGI. The V end was cut by 5 bases, the J end by 3 bases, with 7 bases between. The CDR3 DNA is TGTGCCAGCAGTCTATATGACACTGAAGCTTTCTTT. Residues: CASSLYDTEAFF.

The chain combines TRBV11-1 with TRBJ1-1; tentatively, D is TRBD1 (6 bases). Deletions cut 5 bases from V and 1 base from J, with 11 bases between. Germline V gene sequence: CDR1 SGHAT, CDR2 FQDESV (reference sequence). The CDR3 is 14 amino acids. CDR3 residues: CASSADRSNTEAFF. CDR3 sequence (DNA): TGTGCCAGCAGCGCCGACAGGTCGAACACTGAAGCTTTCTTT.

This clone has only a few counts. The V call is TRBV2, the J call TRBJ2-3, with no clear D. Germline V gene sequence: CDR1 SNHLY, CDR2 FYNNEI. The CDR3 contains 13 residues. V lost 5 bases and J lost 2, with 8 bases in between. The CDR3 protein is CASSPPFTDTQYF. As DNA, the CDR3 is TGTGCCAGCAGTCCCCCCTTCACAGATACGCAGTATTTT.

V and J are TRBV2 and TRBJ1-6; 8 bases fit TRBD1. Per the germline V gene, CDR1 is SNHLY and CDR2 is FYNNEI. J gave up 5 bases and V 7 bases, and 7 bases lay outside the gene matches. CDR3 length: 15 residues. CDR3 bases: TGTGCCAGCAATACCGGGACAGGTGATAATTCACCCCTCCACTTT. Its translation: CASNTGTGDNSPLHF.

The genes are TRBV5-6 and TRBJ2-6; no clear D. V lost 2 bases to trimming and J lost 0 bases, with 15 bases between them. The CDR3 is 18 residues long. The germline gives CDR1 SGHDT, CDR2 YYEEEE. The CDR3 protein is CASSFGYTDFSGANVLTF. The CDR3 coding sequence is TGTGCCAGCAGCTTCGGCTACACTGACTTCTCTGGGGCCAACGTCCTGACTTTC.